The entry below gives a single T cell receptor (beta chain) sequence along with its context. It lacks a known antigen. There are no base qualities to consult, and no much larger clone falls within one base. This sample stems from a study of blood T cell repertoires in COVID-19 (dated by TCRdb to the early 2020s). In the study overall: Collaborator samples came from the United States, Italy and Spain and covered acute and convalescent phases of COVID-19. The sample metadata nearly always contained a de-identified subject ID, COVID-19 status, age in years and sex. The samples were drawn from the first 160 participants of the ongoing ImmuneRACE study and from some 1,300 subjects provided by 6 global collaborators. Where available, HLA class I and class II types were taken from metadata supplied by the sample provider and were not determined by assay-based typing. Subjects who had been exposed to COVID-19, were actively infected with it, or had recovered from it provided the deeply sampled blood TCRbeta repertoires that made up the dataset. The material from the prospective study consisted of cDNA or gDNA derived from T cells, B-cell-depleted T cells, or PBMCs. The repertoires were released in a freely available public database intended as a resource for research on the immune response to SARS-CoV-2. General findings and caveats noted by the study authors: Clinical and demographic metadata were provided uncurated, with the amount varying by source and participant.

Another Seattle source contributed samples from volunteer blood donors who had recovered from COVID-19. Each collaborating institution followed its own protocols to collect whole blood in K2EDTA tubes. Collaborator samples were shipped for TCRbeta analysis as frozen whole blood, isolated PBMCs, or DNA extracted from either sample type. Ends trimmed: V by 2 bases, J by 6 bases; bases unmatched to a gene: 2. The CDR3 has 14 amino acids, counting the end cysteine and phenylalanine. The kept DNA is CDR3 alone, 42 bases in frame from the first base. From a lookup of the germline V gene, CDR1 and CDR2 are SGHTA and FQGTGA. TCRbeta CDR3 regions were amplified from genomic DNA using the immunoSEQ Assay, a bias-controlled multiplex PCR. Per the source publication's procedure: The number of nucleated cells in each sample was estimated by amplification of reference gene primers within the assay. Sequence reads were collapsed and filtered to measure the absolute abundance of every unique TCRbeta CDR3 rearrangement. Productive Simpson clonality was computed per sample as the square root of Simpson's diversity index over productive rearrangements. TCRdb stores this immuneACCESS table with in-frame sequences only. Part of the clones is absent; in the studies checked, under half of the shortfall reflects unresolved V genes, and no reason is known for the rest. Clonal size and the V and J genes are those of that table, whereas D and trimming came from the DNA. This sample holds over 200,000 clones; about 89% were observed only once. Less than 7.5% of the sample is held by the ten biggest clonotypes.

Specimen: peripheral blood. This receptor chain uses TRBV7-3 and TRBJ2-2; TRBD1 lines up with 8 middle nucleotides. The clonotype comes from a man in his sixties who had recovered from COVID-19. The CDR3 has the sequence CASSLVQGAGELFF. The nucleotide sequence reads TGTGCCAGCAGCTTAGTACAGGGGGCCGGGGAGCTGTTTTTT. Here the CDR3 is joined to the reference TRBV7-3 and TRBJ2-2 genes, and the full variable domain is: GAGVSQTPSNKVTEKGKYVELRCDPISGHTALYWYRQSLGQGPEFLIYFQGTGAADDSGLPNDRFFAVRPEGSVSTLKIQRTERGDSAVYLCASSLVQGAGELFFGEGSRLTVL.